This T cell receptor beta chain was sequenced during a study of tumor-infiltrating lymphocytes in primary liver carcinoma. TCR beta cDNA was prepared out of roughly 520 ng total RNA by means of a constant-region primer. Each TCR beta library was derived from three nested multiplex PCR rounds that employed slightly modified ARM-PCR. TRBV1-TRBV30 forward primers and a C-beta reverse primer were used in the first two PCR rounds, which each ran for about 9 cycles. Each CDR3 protein gets one entry after TCRdb re-called the multiplex PCR reads with MiXCR. The data contain 90,000 to 150,000 distinct CDR3 sequences, 50% to 65% of them singletons. CDR1 and CDR2 from the germline V gene are SNHLY and FYNNEI. The ends lost 4 bases at V and 2 bases at J; junction bases unmatched: 9. The CDR3 length is 17 residues. The roughly 18-34 mg bulk tissue piece was not sorted before simultaneous RNA and DNA extraction. Patients showed chronic HBV infection and an absence of prior treatment.

This clonotype was found a few times. The sequenced sample was liver tumor tissue from sampling region 1. Subset in this sample: tumor region T1, superior pole. This clonotype was sampled from a woman aged 55-70 years with primary liver carcinoma and hepatitis B virus infection. The rearrangement uses TRBV2 and TRBJ2-3; the match to TRBD2 covers 10 bases. The chain's CDR3 is CASSVTASGSNTDTQYF. In DNA form, the CDR3 reads TGTGCCAGCAGTGTTACGGCTAGCGGGAGTAACACAGATACGCAGTATTTT. The entire variable domain, with the rest obtained from reference TRBV2 and TRBJ2-3, is as follows: EPEVTQTPSHQVTQMGQEVILRCVPISNHLYFYWYRQILGQKVEFLVSFYNNEISEKSEIFDDQFSVERPDGSNFTLKIRSTKLEDSAMYFCASSVTASGSNTDTQYFGPGTRLTVL.